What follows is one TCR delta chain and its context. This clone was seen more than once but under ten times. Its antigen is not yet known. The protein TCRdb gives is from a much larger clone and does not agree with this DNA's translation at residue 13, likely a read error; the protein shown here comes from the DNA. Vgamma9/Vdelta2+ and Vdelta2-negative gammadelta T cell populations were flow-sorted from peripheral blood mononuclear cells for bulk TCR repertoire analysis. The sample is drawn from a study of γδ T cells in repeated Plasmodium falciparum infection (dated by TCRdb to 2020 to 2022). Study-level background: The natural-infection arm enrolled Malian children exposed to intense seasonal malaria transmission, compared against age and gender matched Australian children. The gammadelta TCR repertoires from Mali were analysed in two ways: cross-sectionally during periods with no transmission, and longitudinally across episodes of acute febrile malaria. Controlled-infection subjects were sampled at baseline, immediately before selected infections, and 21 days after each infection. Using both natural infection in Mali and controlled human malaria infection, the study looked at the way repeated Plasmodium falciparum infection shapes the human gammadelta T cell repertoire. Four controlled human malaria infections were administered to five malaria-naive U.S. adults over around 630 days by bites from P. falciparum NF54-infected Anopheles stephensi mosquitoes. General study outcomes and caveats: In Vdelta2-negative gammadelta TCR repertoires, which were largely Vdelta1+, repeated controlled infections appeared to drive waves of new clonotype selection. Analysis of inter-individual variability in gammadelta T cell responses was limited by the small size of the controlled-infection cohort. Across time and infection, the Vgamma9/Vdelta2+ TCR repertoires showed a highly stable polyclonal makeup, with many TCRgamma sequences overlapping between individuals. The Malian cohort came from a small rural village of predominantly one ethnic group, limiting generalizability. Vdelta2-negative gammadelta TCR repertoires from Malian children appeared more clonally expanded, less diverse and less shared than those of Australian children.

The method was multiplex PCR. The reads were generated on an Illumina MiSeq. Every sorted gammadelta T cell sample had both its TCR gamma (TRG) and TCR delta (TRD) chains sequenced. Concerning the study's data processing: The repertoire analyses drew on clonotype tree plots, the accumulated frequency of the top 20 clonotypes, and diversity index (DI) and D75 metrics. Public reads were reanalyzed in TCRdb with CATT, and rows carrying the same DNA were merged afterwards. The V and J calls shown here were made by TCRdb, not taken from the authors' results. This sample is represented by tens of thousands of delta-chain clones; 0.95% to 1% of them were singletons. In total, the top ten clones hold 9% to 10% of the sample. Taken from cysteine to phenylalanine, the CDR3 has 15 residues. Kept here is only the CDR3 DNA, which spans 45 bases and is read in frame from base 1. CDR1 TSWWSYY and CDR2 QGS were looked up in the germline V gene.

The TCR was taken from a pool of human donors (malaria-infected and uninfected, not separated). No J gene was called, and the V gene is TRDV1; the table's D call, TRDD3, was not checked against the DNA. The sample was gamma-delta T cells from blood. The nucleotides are TGTGCTCTTGGGGAACTTACCGGGGGTACCGATAAACACATCTTT. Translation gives CALGELTGGTDKHIF.